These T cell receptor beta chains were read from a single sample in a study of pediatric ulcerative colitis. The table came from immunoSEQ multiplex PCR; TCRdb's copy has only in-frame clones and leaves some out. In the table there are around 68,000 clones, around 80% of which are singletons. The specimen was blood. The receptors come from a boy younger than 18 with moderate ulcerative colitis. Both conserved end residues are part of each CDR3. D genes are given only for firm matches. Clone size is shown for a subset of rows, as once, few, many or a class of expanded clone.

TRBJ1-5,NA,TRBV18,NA,CASSYDNQPQHF,TGTGCCAGCTCATATGACAATCAGCCCCAGCATTTT
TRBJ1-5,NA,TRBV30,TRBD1,CAWSVPGILDGTDQPQHF,TGTGCCTGGAGTGTACCAGGAATTCTGGACGGGACAGATCAGCCCCAGCATTTT
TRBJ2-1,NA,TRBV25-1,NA,CASRGDSDEQFF,TGTGCCAGCAGGGGAGACTCGGATGAGCAGTTCTTC
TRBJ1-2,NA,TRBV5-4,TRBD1,CASHDGQVYGYTF,TGTGCCAGCCACGACGGACAGGTCTATGGCTACACCTTC
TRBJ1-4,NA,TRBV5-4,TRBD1,CATGTGTNEKLFF,TGTGCCACCGGGACAGGAACTAATGAAAAACTGTTTTTT
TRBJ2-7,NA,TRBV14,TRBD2,CASSQVAGGREQYF,TGTGCCAGCAGCCAAGTGGCGGGGGGGCGTGAGCAGTACTTC
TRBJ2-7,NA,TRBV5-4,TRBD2,CASSDLAGVLYEQYF,TGTGCCAGCAGCGATCTAGCGGGAGTCCTGTACGAGCAGTACTTC
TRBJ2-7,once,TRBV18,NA,CASSSAAQLSPEQYF,TGTGCCAGCTCCTCTGCGGCCCAGTTATCGCCCGAGCAGTACTTC
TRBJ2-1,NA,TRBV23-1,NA,CASSLLPGPPNEQFF,TGCGCCAGCAGTTTACTACCGGGACCTCCGAATGAGCAGTTCTTC
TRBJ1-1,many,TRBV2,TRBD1,CASSPPGQGAGRKTEAFF,TGTGCCAGCAGCCCCCCGGGACAGGGGGCCGGGAGGAAGACTGAAGCTTTCTTT
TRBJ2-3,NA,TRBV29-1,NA,CSVVPIGSAGDTQYF,TGCAGCGTGGTACCTATAGGATCCGCGGGGGATACGCAGTATTTT
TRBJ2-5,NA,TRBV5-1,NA,CASSLVAGVETQYF,TGCGCCAGCAGCTTGGTTGCGGGTGTGGAGACCCAGTACTTC
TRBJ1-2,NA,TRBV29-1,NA,CSVLTLDGYTF,TGCAGCGTTTTAACTTTGGATGGCTACACCTTC
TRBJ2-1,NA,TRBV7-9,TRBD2,CASSYRGKAGVYNEQFF,TGTGCCAGCAGCTATAGGGGAAAAGCGGGAGTCTACAATGAGCAGTTCTTC
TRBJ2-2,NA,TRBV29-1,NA,CSAEGVNTGELFF,TGCAGCGCGGAGGGGGTCAACACCGGGGAGCTGTTTTTT
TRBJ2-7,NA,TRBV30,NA,CAWSPLASPYEQYF,TGTGCCTGGAGTCCCCTAGCGTCTCCCTACGAGCAGTACTTC
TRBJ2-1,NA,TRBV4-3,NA,CASSQYSTVGNEQFF,TGCGCCAGCAGCCAATATTCCACAGTCGGTAATGAGCAGTTCTTC
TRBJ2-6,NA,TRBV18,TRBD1,CASSLVRQGTGANVLTF,TGTGCCAGCTCACTTGTACGACAGGGGACTGGGGCCAACGTCCTGACTTTC
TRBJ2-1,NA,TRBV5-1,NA,CASSLTLSSRTPLNEQFF,TGCGCCAGCAGCTTGACCCTTTCCTCTAGGACCCCTCTCAATGAGCAGTTCTTC
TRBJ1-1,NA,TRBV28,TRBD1,CASSQPGQRNTEAFF,TGTGCCAGCAGTCAACCGGGACAGAGGAACACTGAAGCTTTCTTT
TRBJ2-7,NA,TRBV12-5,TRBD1,CASGLRDRGREKQYF,TGTGCTAGTGGTTTGAGGGACAGGGGGCGCGAGAAGCAGTACTTC
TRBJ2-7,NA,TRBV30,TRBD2,CAWSVLAGAGYEQYF,TGTGCCTGGAGTGTACTAGCGGGAGCGGGCTACGAGCAGTACTTC
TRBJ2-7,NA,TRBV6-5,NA,CASSYSDRLGYEQYF,TGTGCCAGCAGTTACTCCGACAGGCTCGGCTACGAGCAGTACTTC
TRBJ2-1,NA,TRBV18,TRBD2,CASSPPLGLAGNNEQFF,TGTGCCAGCTCACCACCGCTAGGACTAGCGGGGAACAATGAGCAGTTCTTC
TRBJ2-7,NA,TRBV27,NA,CASSGLLNSGEQYF,TGTGCCAGCAGTGGGCTGTTGAATTCCGGCGAGCAGTACTTC
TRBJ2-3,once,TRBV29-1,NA,CSVQGMSDTQYF,TGCAGCGTTCAAGGGATGTCTGATACGCAGTATTTT
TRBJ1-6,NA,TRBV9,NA,CASSQGIHNSPLHF,TGTGCCAGCAGCCAGGGGATACATAATTCACCCCTCCACTTT
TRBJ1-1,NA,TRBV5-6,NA,CASSPPVGAEAFF,TGTGCCAGCAGCCCTCCGGTGGGGGCTGAAGCTTTCTTT
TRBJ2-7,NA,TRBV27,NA,CASSPSLSGDAVYEQYF,TGTGCCAGCAGTCCCTCCCTTTCCGGCGATGCAGTCTACGAGCAGTACTTC
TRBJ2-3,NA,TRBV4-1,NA,CASSQDRGGSVGDTQYF,TGCGCCAGCAGCCAAGATCGAGGGGGGAGTGTAGGAGATACGCAGTATTTT
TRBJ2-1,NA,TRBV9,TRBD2,CASSATSGSYNEQFF,TGTGCCAGCAGCGCGACTAGCGGGAGCTACAATGAGCAGTTCTTC
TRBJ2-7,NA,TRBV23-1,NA,CASSHTSISRLSYEQYF,TGCGCCAGCAGTCATACGTCTATAAGCCGACTCTCCTACGAGCAGTACTTC
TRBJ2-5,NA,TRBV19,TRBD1,CASSIEGTGAGTQYF,TGTGCCAGTAGTATAGAGGGGACAGGGGCCGGCACCCAGTACTTC
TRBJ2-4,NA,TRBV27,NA,CASSLAGTIKNIQYF,TGTGCCAGCAGTTTGGCGGGGACAATCAAAAACATTCAGTACTTC
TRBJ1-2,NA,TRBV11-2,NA,CASSLSQGYGYTF,TGTGCCAGCAGCTTATCACAGGGCTATGGCTACACCTTC
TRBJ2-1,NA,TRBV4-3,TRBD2,CASSQEMAGGQSNEQFF,TGCGCCAGCAGCCAAGAGATGGCGGGAGGGCAATCCAATGAGCAGTTCTTC
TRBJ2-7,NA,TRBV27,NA,CASSFGRGYEQYF,TGTGCCAGCAGTTTTGGCAGGGGCTACGAGCAGTACTTC
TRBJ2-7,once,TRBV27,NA,CASSLDPDRFYEQYF,TGTGCCAGCAGTTTAGATCCAGACCGTTTCTACGAGCAGTACTTC
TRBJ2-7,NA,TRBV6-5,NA,CASSRLTQYSYEQYF,TGTGCCAGCAGCCGACTCACCCAGTACTCCTACGAGCAGTACTTC
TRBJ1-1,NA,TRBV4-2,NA,CASSPSRGWTEAFF,TGTGCCAGCAGCCCCAGCAGGGGTTGGACTGAAGCTTTCTTT
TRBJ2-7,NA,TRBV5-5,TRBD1,CASSQEGQGQNYEQYF,TGTGCCAGCAGCCAAGAGGGACAGGGACAGAACTACGAGCAGTACTTC
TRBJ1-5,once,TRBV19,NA,CASSTTGVYSNQPQHF,TGTGCCAGTAGTACGACAGGCGTTTATAGCAATCAGCCCCAGCATTTT
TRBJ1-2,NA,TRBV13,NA,CASFSTINYGYTF,TGTGCCAGTTTCTCTACTATTAACTATGGCTACACCTTC
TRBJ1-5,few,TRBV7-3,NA,CASSRDGGNQPQHF,TGTGCCAGCAGCCGAGACGGAGGCAATCAGCCCCAGCATTTT
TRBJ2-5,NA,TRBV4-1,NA,CASSHARGVETQYF,TGCGCCAGCAGCCATGCCAGGGGGGTAGAGACCCAGTACTTC
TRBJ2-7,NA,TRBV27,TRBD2,CASSFLAGGPYEQYF,TGTGCCAGCAGTTTTCTAGCGGGGGGGCCCTACGAGCAGTACTTC
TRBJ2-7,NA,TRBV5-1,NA,CASSSPKALTYEQYF,TGCGCCAGCAGCTCCCCTAAGGCCCTAACCTACGAGCAGTACTTC
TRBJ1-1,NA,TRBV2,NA,CASSEAAMNTEAFF,TGTGCCAGCAGTGAAGCGGCAATGAACACTGAAGCTTTCTTT